This T cell receptor beta chain is from a study of cytomegalovirus exposure and HLA in healthy donors. The overall study: Early released data comprised 75 million to 100 million unique TCRs from HLA-typed donors. Whole-study results and caveats: Of the V segments, some could not be distinguished, including TRBV6-2 and TRBV6-3, and were excluded. The authors later linked a missense DCLRE1C variant to TCR beta V- and J-gene trimming. While the bulk of TCR sequences proved rare, some public TCRs turned up in many donors.

There are 17 residues in the CDR3. Trimming cost V 5 bases and J 3 bases; bases outside gene matches: 7. CDR1 and CDR2 (germline): MNHNS, SASEGT. This PCR relied on a set of 60 Vbeta primers and 13 Jbeta primers. Only in-frame clones appear in the TCRdb table, and some are missing; sequencing was by immunoSEQ multiplex PCR. The sample contains more than 85,000 clones, about 80% of which appear only once. As regards this clone: Its antigen is currently unknown.

This chain uses TRBV6-1 with TRBJ2-3; TRBD2 agrees at 14 bases. Sequenced sample: PBMCs. This TCR was sampled from a female donor in good health and CMV-seropositive. The CDR3 here is CASSKGTSGGSTDTQYF. DNA for the CDR3: TGTGCCAGCAGTAAAGGGACTAGCGGGGGATCGACAGATACGCAGTATTTT.